Following are 22 T cell receptor beta chains from one sample sequenced in a study of blood T cell repertoires in COVID-19. TCRdb's table, derived via immunoSEQ multiplex PCR, lists solely in-frame clones and lacks some. The sample yields roughly 320,000 clones, 90% seen once. Sequences were obtained from PBMCs or T cells enriched from blood (not recorded which). All receptors come from a young woman who had been exposed to COVID-19.

The rearrangement links TRBV6-5 to TRBJ2-7, with D uncertain. This CDR3 spans 12 amino acids. The germline gives CDR1 MNHEY, CDR2 SVGAGI. The V and J ends lost 7 bases and 4 bases respectively, with 11 bases between them. The CDR3 region is CASTHGWYEQYF. CDR3 DNA: TGTGCCAGCACCCACGGGTGGTACGAGCAGTACTTC.

The V gene is TRBV3-1 (or the pseudogene TRBV3-2), the J gene TRBJ2-2; 7 nucleotides match TRBD1. The CDR3 is made up of 15 amino acids. V lost 3 bases and J lost 4; bases outside the gene matches: 5. Germline V gene sequence: CDR1 LGHDT, CDR2 YNNKEL (reference sequence). The CDR3 reads CASSHRQGGTGELFF. The CDR3 nucleotides read TGTGCCAGCAGCCATCGACAGGGCGGCACCGGGGAGCTGTTTTTT.

V gene TRBV5-4 combines with J gene TRBJ2-7; D not certain. This CDR3 region has 15 residues. Germline CDR1 SGHNT, CDR2 YYREEE (reference sequence). V lost 0 bases to trimming and J lost 2 bases, with 12 bases between them. CDR3 sequence reads: CASSLDPARPYEQYF. CDR3 in DNA: TGTGCCAGCAGCTTGGATCCAGCGCGCCCCTACGAGCAGTACTTC.

The chain carries TRBV7-9 and TRBJ1-2, with TRBD1 matching 7 bases. The V segment lost 9 bases and the J segment 3 bases; nucleotides outside the gene matches: 13. From germline, CDR1 is SEHNR and CDR2 FQNEAQ (reference sequence). The CDR3 contains 15 residues. This CDR3 is CARWVLGGSDYGYTF. The CDR3 region has the DNA TGTGCCAGGTGGGTTCTAGGGGGCTCGGACTATGGCTACACCTTC.

The V call is TRBV18, the J call TRBJ1-2, with no clear D. Germline CDR1 and CDR2: KGHSH and LQKENI. This CDR3 has 15 amino acids. The V end was cut by 1 base, the J end by 7 bases, with 16 bases between. The CDR3 DNA reads as TGTGCCAGCTCACCACGGGGTTTCGGAGAGGGTGGCTACACCTTC. It codes for CASSPRGFGEGGYTF.

The rearrangement joins TRBV2 to TRBJ2-7; 9 bases line up with TRBD1. Looked up from germline, CDR1 is SNHLY and CDR2 is FYNNEI. V dropped 6 bases and J dropped 5; count of bases not matched to a gene: 5. CDR3 size: 13 residues. CDR3 sequence reads: CASSLRDRDEQYF. DNA for the CDR3: TGTGCCAGCAGCCTCCGGGACAGGGACGAGCAGTACTTC.

V and J are TRBV5-4 and TRBJ1-1; the match to TRBD1 covers 10 bases. The CDR3 spans 16 residues. Trimming cost V 0 bases and J 5 bases; bases outside gene matches: 7. The germline V gene has CDR1 SGHNT and CDR2 YYREEE (reference sequence). The CDR3 region is CASSLARWTGGTEAFF. Written as DNA, the CDR3 is TGTGCCAGCAGCTTGGCAAGGTGGACAGGGGGGACTGAAGCTTTCTTT.

The chain joins TRBV11-2 to TRBJ2-1; D is possibly TRBD2 (5 bases). Per germline, CDR1 SGHAT and CDR2 FQNNGV. This CDR3 comprises 14 residues. Trimming left V 3 bases short and J 3 bases short, with 9 bases between. CDR3 amino acids: CASSFFSGYNEQFF. In DNA, the CDR3 is TGTGCCAGCAGCTTCTTCAGCGGCTACAATGAGCAGTTCTTC.

The genes are TRBV29-1 and TRBJ2-3, with 10 bases aligning to TRBD2. The CDR3 is made up of 12 amino acids. CDR1 SQVTM and CDR2 ANQGSEA come from the germline V gene. This CDR3 reads CSLLAGSDTQYF. CDR3 DNA sequence: TGCTCTTTACTAGCGGGATCTGATACGCAGTATTTT.

V gene TRBV6-4 combines with J gene TRBJ2-3, with 8 positions matching TRBD2. V lost 6 bases and J lost 5; bases outside the gene matches: 7. Germline-derived CDR1 and CDR2 are MRHNA and SNTAGT. The CDR3 consists of 14 residues. The CDR3: CASSSGGAEDTQYF. The DNA for the CDR3 is TGTGCCAGCAGCTCCGGGGGGGCCGAAGATACGCAGTATTTT.

The rearrangement joins TRBV7-8 to TRBJ2-3, with D tentatively TRBD2 (7 bases). CDR1 and CDR2 from the germline V gene are SGHVS and FQNEAQ. The CDR3 contains 17 residues. V lost 1 base and J lost 2, with 16 bases in between. The CDR3 bases are TGTGCCAGCAGCTTAGTTGGGGGGGCCGGTCTCACAGATACGCAGTATTTT. Its protein product is CASSLVGGAGLTDTQYF.

The chain couples TRBV24-1 to TRBJ1-5; TRBD1 aligns across 9 bases. This CDR3 is built from 16 residues. Trimming at V came to 2 bases and at J to 7 bases, leaving 8 bases not matched to a gene. CDR1 is KGHDR and CDR2 is SFDVKD in the germline V gene. CDR3 in DNA: TGTGCCACCAGTGATTCGACAGGGGGGAGGAACCAGCCCCAGCATTTT. Amino acids: CATSDSTGGRNQPQHF.

This clone has more than one count but fewer than ten. The chain carries TRBV5-5 and TRBJ2-3; D possibly corresponds to TRBD1 (6 bases). Trimming took 5 bases from V and 1 from J, leaving 14 bases between them. The CDR3 length is 15 residues. Germline V lookup: CDR1 SGHKS, CDR2 YYEKEE (reference sequence). CDR3 sequence (DNA): TGTGCCAGCAGACCCCAGGGGCTCCGCACAGATACGCAGTATTTT. Translating it yields CASRPQGLRTDTQYF.

The chain is built from TRBV11-3 and TRBJ2-3, with 10 bases aligning to TRBD1. This CDR3 contains 16 residues. Trimming took 5 bases from V and 1 from J; bases not matched to a gene: 6. Germline V gives CDR1 SGHNT, CDR2 YENEEA. CDR3 DNA sequence: TGTGCCAGCAGCCCGGGACAGGGGAGAGGCACAGATACGCAGTATTTT. Protein sequence: CASSPGQGRGTDTQYF.

This chain uses TRBV19 with TRBJ2-1, with 8 bases identical to TRBD2. V gave up 2 bases and J gave up 9 bases; unmatched junction bases: 3. This CDR3 has 13 residues. Germline loops: CDR1 LNHDA, CDR2 SQIVND (reference sequence). For the CDR3, the DNA is TGTGCCAGTAGTATAAACCGGGAGGGTGAGCAGTTCTTC. Amino acid sequence: CASSINREGEQFF.

The genes are TRBV11-2 and TRBJ1-5, with unresolved D. Trimming pared 4 bases from V and 2 bases from J, leaving 9 bases between. Germline values: CDR1 SGHAT, CDR2 FQNNGV. This CDR3 has 14 residues. The CDR3 sequence is CASSSSSGNQPQHF. The CDR3 DNA follows: TGTGCCAGCAGCTCGTCCTCGGGCAATCAGCCCCAGCATTTT.

This rearrangement joins TRBV14 to TRBJ1-2; D is unclear. The CDR3 covers 16 residues. Germline V gene lookup returns CDR1 SGHDN and CDR2 FVKESK. V shed 1 base and J shed 8 bases, with 20 bases lying between them. CDR3 loop: CASSQGAAGFFRGYTF. CDR3 bases: TGTGCCAGCAGCCAAGGCGCAGCGGGGTTCTTCCGCGGCTACACCTTC.

With regard to this clone: The identical CDR3 is also encoded by other nucleotide sequences in the sample. This sequence joins TRBV18 and TRBJ1-3, with 9 bases aligning to TRBD1. Germline CDR1 is KGHSH and CDR2 is LQKENI. Germline trimming cut 6 bases from V and 0 bases from J; bases unmatched to any gene: 0. This CDR3 has 14 amino acids. CDR3 DNA sequence: TGTGCCAGCTCGACAGGGGGCTCTGGAAACACCATATATTTT. It codes for CASSTGGSGNTIYF.

This chain uses TRBV5-1 with TRBJ2-3; D is perhaps TRBD1 (5 bases). The CDR3 has 16 amino acids. Germline-derived CDR1 and CDR2 are SGHRS and YFSETQ. V dropped 3 bases and J dropped 0 bases, with 14 bases sitting between them. The DNA of the CDR3 is TGCGCCAGCAGCTCCGGACATTCTACTAGCACAGATACGCAGTATTTT. This translates into CASSSGHSTSTDTQYF.

CDR3 in amino acids: CASSESAGGIQPQHF. The CDR3 DNA follows: TGTGCCAGCAGTGAATCGGCAGGGGGCATTCAGCCCCAGCATTTT. J is TRBJ1-5 and V is TRBV6-1, with 8 positions matching TRBD1. Germline CDR1 MNHNS, CDR2 SASEGT. The CDR3 runs 15 residues. The V and J ends lost 2 bases and 6 bases, in that order; junction bases with no gene match: 6.

The chain employs TRBV7-2 and TRBJ2-3, with 7 bases that match TRBD2. The CDR3 covers 15 residues. From germline, CDR1 is SGHTA and CDR2 FQGNSA. The trim removed 4 bases at V and 2 bases at J, leaving 6 bases unmatched. CDR3 DNA sequence: TGTGCCAGCAGCTCCATGGGGGGGGTCACAGATACGCAGTATTTT. It is translated as CASSSMGGVTDTQYF.

The chain employs TRBV6-5 and TRBJ1-2; no firm D call. This CDR3 has 15 amino acids. V lost 0 bases and J lost 4, with 12 bases in between. Germline CDR1 MNHEY, CDR2 SVGAGI. The CDR3 here is CASSYSRGGLYGYTF. The CDR3 DNA reads TGTGCCAGCAGTTACTCGAGAGGCGGCCTCTATGGCTACACCTTC.